This is a list of T cell receptor beta chains from one sample in a study of shared clonotypes between healthy human individuals. The assay was immunoSEQ multiplex PCR, and TCRdb's table has in-frame clones only and misses some. Seen here are approximately 620,000 clones, approximately 97% observed once, and the top ten hold 0.045% to 0.07%. The specimen sequenced was naive CD4+ T cells sorted from blood. The receptors here all came from a woman aged 25 to 39 in good health. Each CDR3 is given with its conserved first and last residue. Each record gives: V gene, D gene, clone size, J gene, CDR3 DNA, CDR3 protein. The D gene is left open where the match is weak. Expanded clones are given a class, and other clones once, few, many or no size at all.

TRBV11-2,.,once,TRBJ2-7,TGTGCCAGCAGCCCCTGGAGTCCCACCTACGAGCAGTACTTC,CASSPWSPTYEQYF
TRBV18,.,few,TRBJ2-3,TGTGCCAGCTCACCGGATAGCACAGATACGCAGTATTTT,CASSPDSTDTQYF
TRBV7-8,.,once,TRBJ2-1,TGTGCCAGCAGCTTAAGGGCCGAAGGAGGTCGCTTCTTC,CASSLRAEGGRFF
TRBV19,.,.,TRBJ2-1,TGTGCCAGTAGTATGCAACAGGGTGGGGCCAATGAGCAGTTCTTC,CASSMQQGGANEQFF
TRBV11-2,TRBD1,.,TRBJ1-2,TGTGCCAGCAGCCCGACAGGGTTCGGCTACACCTTC,CASSPTGFGYTF
TRBV28,.,few,TRBJ1-1,TGTGCCAGCCTAGACCTAGAGACTGAAGCTTTCTTT,CASLDLETEAFF
TRBV28,.,.,TRBJ1-1,TGTGCCAGCAGCCCTCACGTGGGGGACACTGAAGCTTTCTTT,CASSPHVGDTEAFF
TRBV7-8,.,.,TRBJ2-5,TGTGCCAGCAGCCCATACGGGGGTCAAGAGACCCAGTACTTC,CASSPYGGQETQYF
TRBV29-1,.,.,TRBJ2-1,TGCAGCGTTGTCTACGGCCGCCAATACAATGAGCAGTTCTTC,CSVVYGRQYNEQFF
TRBV5-1,.,once,TRBJ2-7,TGCGCCAGCAGCTTGGTACTCGGCATCCACGAGCAGTACTTC,CASSLVLGIHEQYF
TRBV7-9,.,.,TRBJ2-7,TGTGCCAGCAGCTTAGGGGACGGAGAATTTGAGCAGTACTTC,CASSLGDGEFEQYF
TRBV5-1,.,.,TRBJ1-1,TGCGCCAGCAGCTCGGAAATGGACACTGAAGCTTTCTTT,CASSSEMDTEAFF
TRBV7-6,.,.,TRBJ1-4,TGTGCCAGCAGCTCTAACCTCAGAGGAGAAAAACTGTTTTTT,CASSSNLRGEKLFF
TRBV6-5,.,.,TRBJ1-5,TGTGCCAGCAGACGCGACGGGAGCAATCAGCCCCAGCATTTT,CASRRDGSNQPQHF
TRBV27,.,.,TRBJ1-4,TGTGCCAGCAGTCCCAGACTGGCAACTAATGAAAAACTGTTTTTT,CASSPRLATNEKLFF
TRBV27,.,.,TRBJ1-5,TGTGCCAGCAGTCCACAATTCAATCAGCCCCAGCATTTT,CASSPQFNQPQHF
TRBV7-8,.,.,TRBJ1-5,TGTGCCAGCAGCTTGAGGTCTGGGCTCAATCAGCCCCAGCATTTT,CASSLRSGLNQPQHF
TRBV5-1,TRBD2,once,TRBJ2-1,TGCGCCAGCAGCTTGCAGACTAGCGGCAATGAGCAGTTCTTC,CASSLQTSGNEQFF
TRBV29-1,.,.,TRBJ1-2,TGCAGCGTTAAAGGAGGAGATGGCTACACCTTC,CSVKGGDGYTF
TRBV28,TRBD1,.,TRBJ2-5,TGTGCCAGCAATATAGGGGGCTCACGGAGTCAAGAGACCCAGTACTTC,CASNIGGSRSQETQYF
TRBV30,.,.,TRBJ1-3,TGTGCCTGGAGTCGAGGGGGCTCTGGAAACACCATATATTTT,CAWSRGGSGNTIYF
TRBV14,.,.,TRBJ2-3,TGTGCCAGCAGCCAAGTGAGGGGGAAAAGCACAGATACGCAGTATTTT,CASSQVRGKSTDTQYF
TRBV5-1,TRBD2,.,TRBJ2-7,TGCGCCAGCAGCATGACTAGCGCATCCTACGAGCAGTACTTC,CASSMTSASYEQYF
TRBV28,.,.,TRBJ1-5,TGTGCCAGCAGTTTATATGACAGGACGAGGGGCAATCAGCCCCAGCATTTT,CASSLYDRTRGNQPQHF
TRBV6-1,.,.,TRBJ2-7,TGTGCCAGCAGTGAGTCCGGGACGCCTACCTACGAGCAGTACTTC,CASSESGTPTYEQYF
TRBV4-2,TRBD2,.,TRBJ2-7,TGTGCCAGCAGCCCCGGGACTAGCCTTACTTACGAGCAGTACTTC,CASSPGTSLTYEQYF
TRBV28,.,.,TRBJ2-1,TGTGCCAGCAGTTTCCCGGGTGGGGGAAATGAGCAGTTCTTC,CASSFPGGGNEQFF
TRBV28,.,.,TRBJ1-2,TGTGCCAGCAGTTTATGGAGGGCTTTCGAGGGTGGCTACACCTTC,CASSLWRAFEGGYTF
TRBV7-2,TRBD2,.,TRBJ2-3,TGTGCCAGCAGCCTAGGGGCACTAGCGGGGCCAGATACGCAGTATTTT,CASSLGALAGPDTQYF
TRBV6-4,.,.,TRBJ1-1,TGTGCCAGCAGTGACCAGCCGAACACTGAAGCTTTCTTT,CASSDQPNTEAFF
TRBV18,.,.,TRBJ2-2,TGTGCCAGCTCACCCCCGACCCGGTACGGGGAGCTGTTTTTT,CASSPPTRYGELFF
TRBV6-6,TRBD1,.,TRBJ2-5,TGTGCCACCGCCCGAGGACAGGCCCAAGAGACCCAGTACTTC,CATARGQAQETQYF
TRBV14,TRBD2,.,TRBJ2-2,TGTGCCAGCAGCCAAGAGTGGCTAGCGGGTATAAACACCGGGGAGCTGTTTTTT,CASSQEWLAGINTGELFF
TRBV5-1,TRBD2,.,TRBJ2-7,TGCGCCAGCAGCTTGGGGGCGGCGGGAGGTGGTCCCTACGACTGGCAGTACTTC,CASSLGAAGGGPYDWQYF
TRBV19,.,.,TRBJ2-7,TGTGCCAGTAGTCCCACAGGATTCTCCTACGAGCAGTACTTC,CASSPTGFSYEQYF
TRBV10-3,TRBD2,.,TRBJ2-1,TGTGCCATCAGTGGGGAGGCTAGCGGGAGACGCGAAAGTGAGCAGTTCTTC,CAISGEASGRRESEQFF
TRBV4-2,TRBD1,.,TRBJ1-4,TGTGCCAGCAGCCAGGCATTCTCGGGACAGGGTTTCGAAAAACTGTTTTTT,CASSQAFSGQGFEKLFF
TRBV7-7,TRBD1,.,TRBJ2-2,TGTGCCAGCAGCCCCACAGGGGCCGGCACCGGGGAGCTGTTTTTT,CASSPTGAGTGELFF
TRBV4-1,.,.,TRBJ2-3,TGCGCCAGCAGCCAAGGGGCTAGCCTTGGGCTGGATACGCAGTATTTT,CASSQGASLGLDTQYF
TRBV4-2,TRBD2,.,TRBJ2-1,TGTGCCAGCAGCCAAGTGGGAGGGAGCGGCTATGAGCAGTTCTTC,CASSQVGGSGYEQFF
TRBV28,TRBD1,.,TRBJ1-2,TGTGCCAGCAGTTTTAGCAGGGGGCGAGCTGGCTACACCTTC,CASSFSRGRAGYTF
TRBV30,.,.,TRBJ1-1,TGTGCCTGGAGTGAAACATACCTCACTGAAGCTTTCTTT,CAWSETYLTEAFF
TRBV14,.,once,TRBJ1-1,TGTGCCAGCAGCCAAGAAAGGAAAGGGAACACTGAAGCTTTCTTT,CASSQERKGNTEAFF
TRBV6-6,.,.,TRBJ2-5,TGTGCCAGCAGTTATCCTGCAGAACAAGAGACCCAGTACTTC,CASSYPAEQETQYF
TRBV2,TRBD2,.,TRBJ2-3,TGTGCCAGCAGGGCTAGCGGGAGTTATGATACGCAGTATTTT,CASRASGSYDTQYF
TRBV5-4,.,.,TRBJ2-7,TGTGCCAGCAGCCCGGACCACTCCTACGAGCAGTACTTC,CASSPDHSYEQYF
TRBV29-1,.,.,TRBJ1-1,TGCAGCGTTGGAGAAGGGAACACTGAAGCTTTCTTT,CSVGEGNTEAFF
TRBV6-6,.,.,TRBJ2-7,TGTGCCAGCAGTTACTCGTATCAGAAGAGCTCCTACGAGCAGTACTTC,CASSYSYQKSSYEQYF
TRBV28,.,.,TRBJ2-7,TGTGCCAGCAGTTTTTTCCCCCGATCACTCCAGTCCTACGAGCAGTACTTC,CASSFFPRSLQSYEQYF
TRBV6-1,.,.,TRBJ2-3,TGTGCCAGCAGCCACAGGAATACAGATACGCAGTATTTT,CASSHRNTDTQYF
TRBV5-4,.,.,TRBJ2-7,TGTGCCAGCAGCTTAGGGGCCCCCAGCTCCTACGAGCAGTACTTC,CASSLGAPSSYEQYF
TRBV27,.,.,TRBJ2-2,TGTGCCAGCAGCTTTGGTGGACTCGGGGAGCTGTTTTTT,CASSFGGLGELFF
TRBV7-2,TRBD1,.,TRBJ2-1,TGTGCCAGCAGCTTAAGTAGACAGGGAGCCAATGAGCAGTTCTTC,CASSLSRQGANEQFF
TRBV11-2,.,.,TRBJ2-3,TGTGCCAGCAGCCCCTTTGCCTATCATCCCACAGAAGGTACGCAGTATTTT,CASSPFAYHPTEGTQYF